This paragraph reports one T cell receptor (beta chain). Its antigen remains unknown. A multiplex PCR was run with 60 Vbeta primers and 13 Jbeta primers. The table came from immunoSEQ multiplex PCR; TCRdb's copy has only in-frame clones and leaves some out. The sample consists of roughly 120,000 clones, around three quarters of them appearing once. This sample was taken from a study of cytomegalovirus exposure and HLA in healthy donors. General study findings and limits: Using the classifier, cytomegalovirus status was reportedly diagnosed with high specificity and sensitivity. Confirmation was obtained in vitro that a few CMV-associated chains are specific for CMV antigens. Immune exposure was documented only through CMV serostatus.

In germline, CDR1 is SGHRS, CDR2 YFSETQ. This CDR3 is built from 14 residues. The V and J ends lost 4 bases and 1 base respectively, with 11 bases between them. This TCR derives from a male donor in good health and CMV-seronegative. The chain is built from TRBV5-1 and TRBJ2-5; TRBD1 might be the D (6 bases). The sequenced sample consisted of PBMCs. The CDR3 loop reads CASSPRQVQETQYF. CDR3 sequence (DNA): TGCGCCAGCAGCCCCAGACAGGTCCAAGAGACCCAGTACTTC.